Below, one TCR beta chain is given with its context. What it binds is not known. This entry belongs to a study of OX40 agonist ivuxolimab in advanced cancers. Germline V gives CDR1 SGHAT, CDR2 FQNNGV. This CDR3 has 15 residues. The V and J ends lost 5 bases and 1 base respectively, with 14 bases between them. Study conclusions and caveats: Expanded clones belonging to CD8+ T cells outnumbered, on average, those of CD4+.

Clones were read by immunoSEQ multiplex PCR, and TCRdb kept only the in-frame ones, dropping some. The data hold about 99,000 clones, with roughly 95% observed a single time. The chain has TRBV11-2 and TRBJ2-5; D is undetermined. Material: CD4+ or CD8+ T cells sorted from blood, obtained in a trial of the OX40 agonist ivuxolimab. The TCR originated in an adult with an advanced solid tumor such as melanoma, head and neck, liver or kidney cancer. As DNA, the CDR3 is TGTGCCAGCAGCGATAACAAAGGATTCCAAGAGACCCAGTACTTC. It is translated as CASSDNKGFQETQYF. The full variable domain, with the rest looked up from reference TRBV11-2 and TRBJ2-5, is EAGVAQSPRYKIIEKRQSVAFWCNPISGHATLYWYQQILGQGPKLLIQFQNNGVVDDSQLPKDRFSAERLKGVDSTLKIQPAKLEDSAVYLCASSDNKGFQETQYFGPGTRLLVL.